A single sample is the source of the 28 T cell receptor beta chains below, sequenced in a study of T cell responses to AZD1222 COVID-19 vaccine. Sequencing was performed with immunoSEQ multiplex PCR; in TCRdb, only in-frame clones are kept and a portion is missing. The sample has 90,000 to 150,000 clones; 85% to 90% are singletons. The sequenced sample was peripheral blood, obtained on day 0 of AZD1222 vaccination. The receptors derive from an adult in good health.

The chain uses TRBV30 and TRBJ2-7; a possible D gene is TRBD2 (5 bases). Trimming left V 0 bases short and J 2 bases short, with 8 bases between. The germline V gene encodes CDR1 GTSNPN and CDR2 SVGIG (reference sequence). The CDR3 totals 13 residues. The CDR3: CAWSVGLAYEQYF. CDR3 nucleotide sequence: TGTGCCTGGAGTGTAGGACTGGCCTACGAGCAGTACTTC.

The J gene is TRBJ2-5, the V gene TRBV21-1; TRBD2 is the table's D call, not checked against the DNA. TRBV21-1 is given as a pseudogene. The CDR3 has 15 amino acids. As DNA, the CDR3 is TGTGCCAGCAGCCCACGAACCGGGGTCTATGGGACCCAGTACTTC. Amino acids: CASSPRTGVYGTQYF.

The J gene is TRBJ2-3, the V gene TRBV28; no definite D call. Germline V gene sequence: CDR1 MDHEN, CDR2 SYDVKM. CDR3 length equals 15 residues. V dropped 2 bases and J dropped 0 bases, with 9 bases sitting between them. The CDR3 coding sequence is TGTGCCAGCAGTTTACAGTTAGCTAGCACAGATACGCAGTATTTT. This translates into CASSLQLASTDTQYF.

The CDR3 DNA reads as TGTGCCAGCAGCCAGGTGGCGGGCCACTACGAGCAGTACTTC. Translating it yields CASSQVAGHYEQYF. This rearrangement joins TRBV7-2 to TRBJ2-7; D is possibly TRBD2 (5 bases). Germline-derived CDR1 and CDR2 are SGHTA and FQGNSA. V was pared by 5 bases and J by 3 bases, with 14 bases between. The length of the CDR3 is 14 residues.

This rearrangement joins TRBV7-9 to TRBJ2-3; weak D call: TRBD2 (6 bases). Between the trimmed V and J ends, which lost 8 bases and 1 base, there was a span of 10 bases. Germline values: CDR1 SEHNR, CDR2 FQNEAQ (reference sequence). The CDR3 covers 13 residues. The chain's CDR3 is CASWAGRTDTQYF. CDR3 sequence (DNA): TGTGCCAGCTGGGCGGGGCGCACAGATACGCAGTATTTT.

This clone was found a few times. V is TRBV2 and J is TRBJ1-6; D uncertain. The CDR3 is 14 residues long. The germline V gene has CDR1 SNHLY and CDR2 FYNNEI. V lost 3 bases and J 10 bases, leaving 13 bases between the germline ends. The CDR3 loop reads CASSDDTLGSPLHF. DNA for the CDR3: TGTGCCAGCAGTGATGACACCCTGGGCTCACCCCTCCACTTT. Full variable domain (remainder filled in from reference TRBV2 and TRBJ1-6): EPEVTQTPSHQVTQMGQEVILRCVPISNHLYFYWYRQILGQKVEFLVSFYNNEISEKSEIFDDQFSVERPDGSNFTLKIRSTKLEDSAMYFCASSDDTLGSPLHFGNGTRLTVT.

The J gene is TRBJ2-3, the V gene TRBV5-5, with 8 bases that match TRBD2. CDR3 size: 14 residues. Losses at the gene ends were 4 bases for V and 5 bases for J; bases not matched to a gene: 6. Germline lookup yields CDR1 SGHKS and CDR2 YYEKEE (reference sequence). CDR3 in amino acids: CASSQGLALDTQYF. The CDR3, as DNA: TGTGCCAGCAGCCAAGGACTAGCTTTAGATACGCAGTATTTT.

The J gene is TRBJ1-5, the V gene TRBV14; D remains unclear. The CDR3 is 14 residues long. Trimming removed 4 bases from V and 7 bases from J, with 14 bases in between. Germline lookup yields CDR1 SGHDN and CDR2 FVKESK. CDR3 nucleotide sequence: TGTGCCAGCAGCCCAAGAGGTCTCAACCAGCCCCAGCATTTT. It yields the protein CASSPRGLNQPQHF.

This clone has a single count. The chain employs TRBV18 and TRBJ2-4; maybe TRBD2 (6 bases). The CDR3 extends over 13 amino acids. With 4 bases removed from V and 15 bases from J, the gap between germline ends came to 19 bases. Germline loops: CDR1 KGHSH, CDR2 LQKENI. Written as DNA, the CDR3 is TGTGCCAGCTCACTGGGGGATAGCGGACATGGGTACTTC. Amino acids: CASSLGDSGHGYF.

This clone was seen only once. This chain uses TRBV6-2 or TRBV6-3 with TRBJ2-5; D gene ambiguous. V was trimmed by 1 base and J by 7 bases, leaving 19 bases between them. The CDR3 runs to 16 residues. The germline V gene has CDR1 MNHEY and CDR2 SVGEGT. The DNA of the CDR3 is TGTGCCAGCAGTTACTTAACCCTTGGCGGAACGGGGACCCAGTACTTC. Its translation: CASSYLTLGGTGTQYF.

The CDR3 sequence: CASSSRTGWYEQYF. The DNA of the CDR3 is TGTGCCAGCAGCAGCCGGACAGGGTGGTACGAGCAGTACTTC. V and J are TRBV13 and TRBJ2-7; 8 positions match TRBD1. CDR3 length equals 14 residues. From germline, CDR1 is PRHDT and CDR2 FYEKMQ (reference sequence). The junction had 7 bases not matched to a gene; V was cut back by 5 bases and J by 4 bases.

The chain combines TRBV10-3 with TRBJ2-3; TRBD1 or TRBD2 may be the D gene (6 bases each). CDR1 and CDR2 (germline): ENHRY, SYGVKD. CDR3 size: 13 residues. Trimming removed 7 bases from V and 6 bases from J, with 14 bases in between. The CDR3 coding sequence is TGTGCCATCACGGGGGCCCGCTCTGATACGCAGTATTTT. As protein: CAITGARSDTQYF.

The chain has TRBV6-2 or TRBV6-3 and TRBJ2-7, with no clear D. Germline V gene data show CDR1 as MNHEY and CDR2 as SVGEGT. The V and J ends lost 0 bases and 0 bases respectively, with 9 bases between them. The CDR3 extends over 15 amino acids. The CDR3 DNA is TGTGCCAGCAGTTACTCGAGGCAGGCCTCCTACGAGCAGTACTTC. Translation gives CASSYSRQASYEQYF.

The rearrangement uses TRBV27 and TRBJ2-7; 8 positions match TRBD1. This CDR3 contains 15 residues. Trimming cost V 1 base and J 1 base; bases outside gene matches: 3. Looked up from germline, CDR1 is MNHEY and CDR2 is SMNVEV (reference sequence). The CDR3 sequence is CASSLYGTGSYEQYF. The CDR3 DNA reads as TGTGCCAGCAGTTTATATGGGACAGGATCCTACGAGCAGTACTTC.

This sequence joins TRBV4-2 and TRBJ2-4; D assignment may be TRBD1 or TRBD2 (7 bases each). This CDR3 is built from 16 residues. CDR1 and CDR2 (germline): LGHNA, YNFKEQ. Trimming shortened V by 0 bases and J by 4 bases, and 13 bases separated the two germline ends. DNA for the CDR3: TGTGCCAGCAGCCAAGATCCAGGGGGAGGGAAAAACATTCAGTACTTC. Translating gives CASSQDPGGGKNIQYF.

This rearrangement joins TRBV6-6 to TRBJ2-5; D call uncertain. The CDR3 is 12 residues long. The V gene's germline CDR1 is MNHNY and CDR2 SVGAGI (reference sequence). V was clipped by 6 bases and J by 4 bases, with 9 bases between them. The chain's CDR3 is CASSRPLETQYF. CDR3 in DNA: TGTGCCAGCAGCCGCCCGTTAGAGACCCAGTACTTC.

The chain employs TRBV28 and TRBJ1-4; D possibly corresponds to TRBD1 (5 bases). V lost 2 bases, J lost 8 bases, and 12 bases lay in between. The germline V gene has CDR1 MDHEN and CDR2 SYDVKM. CDR3 size: 14 residues. The CDR3 spells CASSLGGAREKLFF. The CDR3 region has the DNA TGTGCCAGCAGTTTAGGAGGGGCGCGGGAAAAACTGTTTTTT. The complete variable domain, with remaining parts taken from reference TRBV28 and TRBJ1-4, reads DVKVTQSSRYLVKRTGEKVFLECVQDMDHENMFWYRQDPGLGLRLIYFSYDVKMKEKGDIPEGYSVSREKKERFSLILESASTNQTSMYLCASSLGGAREKLFFGSGTQLSVL.

The chain carries TRBV4-1 and TRBJ1-5, with D uncertain. V dropped 2 bases and J dropped 0 bases, with 14 bases sitting between them. This CDR3 spans 17 amino acids. Looked up from germline, CDR1 is MGHRA and CDR2 is YSYEKL. CDR3 in amino acids: CASSQIRTIGSNQPQHF. Written as DNA, the CDR3 is TGCGCCAGCAGCCAAATCCGCACTATCGGTAGCAATCAGCCCCAGCATTTT.

The rearrangement links TRBV6-5 to TRBJ2-5, with D tentatively TRBD2 (5 bases). The end of the DNA is better explained by TRBJ2-7, so the J call may be wrong. The CDR3 has 15 amino acids. Germline CDR1 is MNHEY and CDR2 is SVGAGI. The CDR3 DNA is TGTGCCAGCAGTATGACTACCTCGGACTCCTACGAGCAGTACTTC. This gives the protein CASSMTTSDSYEQYF.

This chain joins TRBV9 and TRBJ2-6; D is unclear. V was trimmed by 0 bases and J by 2 bases, leaving 6 bases between them. This CDR3 is 15 amino acids long. Per the germline V gene, CDR1 is SGDLS and CDR2 is YYNGEE. The CDR3 DNA is TGTGCCAGCAGCGTAGGCATGGCTGGGGCCAACGTCCTGACTTTC. Translation gives CASSVGMAGANVLTF.

The CDR3 region has the DNA TGTGCCAGCTCACCACCGTTCATGGACGGCTACACCTTC. It specifies CASSPPFMDGYTF. V gene TRBV18 combines with J gene TRBJ1-2, with no clear D. Germline V gene lookup returns CDR1 KGHSH and CDR2 LQKENI. Trimming stripped 0 bases from V and 8 bases from J, with 10 bases between. CDR3 length: 13 amino acids.

This chain links TRBV9 with TRBJ2-3; 11 nucleotides agree with TRBD1. Per germline, CDR1 SGDLS and CDR2 YYNGEE. Trimming took 3 bases from V and 7 from J; bases not matched to a gene: 4. CDR3 length: 14 residues. The CDR3 loop is CASSGGQGANTQYF. In nucleotides, the CDR3 is TGTGCCAGCAGCGGCGGACAGGGGGCGAATACGCAGTATTTT.

The chain combines TRBV28 with TRBJ2-7, with unresolved D. The V and J ends lost 2 bases and 9 bases respectively, with 11 bases between them. CDR1 is MDHEN, CDR2 SYDVKM, per germline. The length of the CDR3 is 12 residues. DNA for the CDR3: TGTGCCAGCAGTTTAGGTCGGCACGGGCAGTACTTC. This sequence encodes CASSLGRHGQYF.

This chain links TRBV28 with TRBJ2-7; perhaps TRBD2 as D (5 bases). The length of the CDR3 is 11 residues. V shed 5 bases and J shed 6 bases, with 8 bases lying between them. Germline V gene lookup returns CDR1 MDHEN and CDR2 SYDVKM. DNA of the CDR3: TGTGCCAGCAGTACCCGGGGCGAGCAGTACTTC. Translated: CASSTRGEQYF. Using reference TRBV28 and TRBJ2-7 for the parts outside the CDR3, the full variable domain is DVKVTQSSRYLVKRTGEKVFLECVQDMDHENMFWYRQDPGLGLRLIYFSYDVKMKEKGDIPEGYSVSREKKERFSLILESASTNQTSMYLCASSTRGEQYFGPGTRLTVT.

The chain is built from TRBV19 and TRBJ2-1, with TRBD2 identical over 12 bases. The germline CDR1 and CDR2 sequences are LNHDA and SQIVND (reference sequence). This CDR3 region has 15 residues. J lost 8 bases, V lost 6 bases, and 8 bases had no gene match. The CDR3 DNA follows: TGTGCCAGTAGCGTGACTAGCGGGGGCCGGGATGAGCAGTTCTTC. Its translation: CASSVTSGGRDEQFF.

The V and J genes are TRBV20-1 and TRBJ1-2; 7 nucleotides match TRBD1. The CDR3 consists of 14 residues. Unmatched junction bases numbered 9, after V lost 3 bases and J lost 5 bases. Germline CDR1 and CDR2: DFQATT and SNEGSKA (reference sequence). The CDR3 DNA is TGCAGTGCTAGTTCAGCTAGACAGGGTTATGGCTACACCTTC. Translation: CSASSARQGYGYTF.

The chain links TRBV18 to TRBJ2-1; TRBD2 aligns across 15 bases. The CDR3 totals 17 residues. V was clipped by 0 bases and J by 7 bases; unmatched bases: 4. The germline V gene has CDR1 KGHSH and CDR2 LQKENI. The CDR3 sequence is CASSPPGLAGGWNEQFF. The CDR3 DNA is TGTGCCAGCTCACCACCGGGACTAGCGGGAGGTTGGAATGAGCAGTTCTTC.

The V call is TRBV3-1 (or the pseudogene TRBV3-2), the J call TRBJ2-5; TRBD2 matches at 15 bases. Unmatched junction bases numbered 6, after V lost 4 bases and J lost 9 bases. Germline CDR1 and CDR2: LGHDT and YNNKEL (reference sequence). CDR3 length: 15 amino acids. The CDR3 sequence is CASSPGTSGRRAQYF. The CDR3 nucleotides read TGTGCCAGCAGCCCAGGGACTAGCGGGAGGAGGGCCCAGTACTTC.